This entry concerns a single T cell receptor (beta chain). This entry is derived from a study of cytomegalovirus exposure and HLA in healthy donors. The PCR used 60 Vbeta and 13 Jbeta primers. Sequencing was performed with immunoSEQ multiplex PCR; in TCRdb, only in-frame clones are kept and a portion is missing. The profile shows over 150,000 clones, about 82% of them singletons. J lost 4 bases, V lost 4 bases, and 11 bases had no gene match. Per the germline V gene, CDR1 is SGDLS and CDR2 is YYNGEE. The CDR3 is made up of 17 amino acids. J is TRBJ2-5 and V is TRBV9, with 12 bases that match TRBD2. Material for sequencing was PBMCs. The TCR comes from a woman aged 50 to 60 in good health and CMV-seropositive. CDR3 DNA: TGTGCCAGCAGCCCCTCTAGCGGGAGGGCCCTCGTAGAGACCCAGTACTTC. Encoded protein: CASSPSSGRALVETQYF.